These 25 T cell receptor beta chains were sequenced from one sample in a study of spatial heterogeneity in lung cancer. Findings and caveats of the study: For expanded intratumoral alpha and beta TCRs, counts tracked tumor mutation counts.

TCRdb re-derived calls from the 5' RACE reads in MiXCR, one entry per CDR3 protein. This sample carries nearly 15,000 distinct CDR3 sequences, under 7.5% of them seen once, and the ten largest clones take 7.5% to 9.5%. The time point denotes: sample taken at primary tumor resection. These TCRs are of unknown antigen specificity. Source: lung tumor tissue, taken at surgery. The receptors derive from a male donor with early-stage non-small cell lung cancer.

This clonotype was detected many times. The genes are TRBV7-2 and TRBJ2-2; the match to TRBD2 covers 10 bases. The junction had 4 bases not matched to a gene; V was cut back by 2 bases and J by 7 bases. This CDR3 is built from 15 residues. Germline V gives CDR1 SGHTA, CDR2 FQGNSA. The CDR3, as DNA: TGTGCCAGCAGCTTAACTAGCGGGGCTAACGGGGAGCTGTTTTTT. Amino acid sequence: CASSLTSGANGELFF. The full variable domain, in which reference TRBV7-2 and TRBJ2-2 provide the parts outside the CDR3, is GAGVSQSPSNKVTEKGKDVELRCDPISGHTALYWYRQSLGQGLEFLIYFQGNSAPDKSGLPSDRFSAERTGGSVSTLTIQRTQQEDSAVYLCASSLTSGANGELFFGEGSRLTVL.

This clonotype came up many times. This chain joins TRBV7-9 and TRBJ2-2, with 7 bases fitting TRBD1. In germline, CDR1 is SEHNR, CDR2 FQNEAQ (reference sequence). There are 13 residues in the CDR3. The V gene end was trimmed by 5 bases and the J gene end by 6 bases; junction bases not matched to a gene: 3. The CDR3 spells CASSKGASGELFF. Written as DNA, the CDR3 is TGTGCCAGCAGCAAGGGGGCGTCCGGGGAGCTGTTTTTT. The full variable domain, with the rest looked up from reference TRBV7-9 and TRBJ2-2, is DTGVSQNPRHKITKRGQNVTFRCDPISEHNRLYWYRQTLGQGPEFLTYFQNEAQLEKSRLLSDRFSAERPKGSFSTLEIQRTEQGDSAMYLCASSKGASGELFFGEGSRLTVL.

This clonotype has more than one count but fewer than ten. The chain carries TRBV5-1 and TRBJ1-1; TRBD1 matches at 8 bases. V lost 5 bases, J lost 5 bases, and 14 bases stayed unmatched. The CDR3 covers 16 residues. Germline CDR1 and CDR2: SGHRS and YFSETQ. CDR3 sequence reads: CASRWGTGGSRTEAFF. CDR3 in DNA: TGCGCCAGCAGGTGGGGTACAGGGGGAAGTCGAACTGAAGCTTTCTTT.

This clonotype was seen at least ten times. V is TRBV30 and J is TRBJ2-7; D is undetermined. This CDR3 has 13 residues. Germline CDR1 reads GTSNPN; CDR2 reads SVGIG (reference sequence). The V gene lost 7 bases and the J gene lost 1 base, with 14 bases spanning the gap. CDR3 amino acids: CAYQTDTSYEQYV. The DNA of the CDR3 is TGTGCCTATCAAACCGACACATCCTACGAGCAGTACGTC.

This clonotype was seen ten or more times. This sequence joins TRBV5-5 and TRBJ1-3; D not resolved. Trimming took off 0 bases at V and 1 base at J, with 5 bases between the two ends. Germline assignment: CDR1 SGHKS and CDR2 YYEKEE (reference sequence). The CDR3 length is 14 residues. Written as DNA, the CDR3 is TGTGCCAGCAGCTTGGTCGGGTCTGGAAACACCATATATTTT. Translated, it gives CASSLVGSGNTIYF. The variable domain in full, with the rest retrieved from reference TRBV5-5 and TRBJ1-3, is DAGVTQSPTHLIKTRGQQVTLRCSPISGHKSVSWYQQVLGQGPQFIFQYYEKEERGRGNFPDRFSARQFPNYSSELNVNALLLGDSALYLCASSLVGSGNTIYFGEGSWLTVV.

This clonotype was picked up a small number of times. The chain joins TRBV5-4 to TRBJ1-2, with 9 bases that match TRBD1. Germline loops: CDR1 SGHNT, CDR2 YYREEE (reference sequence). V was clipped by 3 bases and J by 2 bases; unmatched bases: 5. The CDR3 length is 15 residues. The CDR3: CASSSRQGVNYGYTF. The CDR3 coding sequence is TGTGCCAGCAGCTCCCGACAGGGGGTAAACTATGGCTACACCTTC. Full variable domain (rest looked up from reference TRBV5-4 and TRBJ1-2): ETGVTQSPTHLIKTRGQQVTLRCSSQSGHNTVSWYQQALGQGPQFIFQYYREEENGRGNFPPRFSGLQFPNYSSELNVNALELDDSALYLCASSSRQGVNYGYTFGSGTRLTVV.

The sample holds many counts of this clonotype. The chain joins TRBV20-1 to TRBJ2-3; D might be TRBD2 (6 bases). Trimming stripped 4 bases from V and 1 base from J, with 15 bases between. CDR1 is DFQATT, CDR2 SNEGSKA, per germline (reference sequence). The CDR3 is 15 residues long. CDR3 region: CSATPWGDGTDTQYF. CDR3 nucleotide sequence: TGCAGTGCTACCCCCTGGGGGGATGGCACAGATACGCAGTATTTT.

This clonotype appeared many times. DNA for the CDR3: TGTGCCAGCAGTGGGACAGGGATCCTTTTTTCCTACAATGAGCAGTTCTTC. It yields the protein CASSGTGILFSYNEQFF. The chain has TRBV6-1 and TRBJ2-1, with 8 nucleotides matching TRBD1. Per the germline V gene, CDR1 is MNHNS and CDR2 is SASEGT. The CDR3 extends over 17 amino acids. V lost 4 bases and J lost 1; bases outside the gene matches: 9.

The table lists this clonotype with many counts. The chain couples TRBV9 to TRBJ2-1, with a possible D match to TRBD2 (5 bases). Germline CDR1 and CDR2: SGDLS and YYNGEE. Between the trimmed V and J ends, which lost 0 bases and 14 bases, there was a span of 15 bases. The CDR3 extends over 13 amino acids. The CDR3 reads CASSVAGSDSEFF. CDR3 bases: TGTGCCAGCAGCGTAGCGGGATCCGACTCTGAGTTCTTC.

This clonotype was counted between two and nine times. The chain carries TRBV5-1 and TRBJ1-1; D is unresolved. V was cut by 1 base and J by 1 base, with 5 bases left in between. The CDR3 loop spans 13 amino acids. Germline CDR1 reads SGHRS; CDR2 reads YFSETQ. CDR3 amino acids: CASSLKRNTEAFF. In DNA form, the CDR3 reads TGCGCCAGCAGCTTGAAAAGGAACACTGAAGCTTTCTTT.

This clonotype showed up many times. The chain is built from TRBV12-2 and TRBJ2-7; TRBD2 is the table's D call, not checked against the DNA. TRBV12-2 is a pseudogene locus. The CDR3 is 14 residues long. CDR3 in amino acids: CASRLERALYEQYF. The CDR3 DNA sequence: TGTGCAAGTCGCTTAGAGAGGGCCCTCTACGAGCAGTACTTC.

There are many counts of this clonotype. The chain carries TRBV5-1 and TRBJ1-2; tentatively, D is TRBD1 (5 bases). This CDR3 spans 13 amino acids. Trimming took off 7 bases at V and 6 bases at J, with 16 bases between the two ends. Germline assignment: CDR1 SGHRS and CDR2 YFSETQ. The CDR3 region has the DNA TGCGCCAGCCGCCCCGGGGCGGGAGATGGCTACACCTTC. Protein product: CASRPGAGDGYTF.

This clonotype was counted between two and nine times. The chain recombines TRBV7-6 with TRBJ2-5; tentative D call: TRBD2 (6 bases). CDR3 length: 14 residues. Trimming stripped 5 bases from V and 5 bases from J, with 15 bases between. Per the germline V gene, CDR1 is SGHVS and CDR2 is FNYEAQ. Written as DNA, the CDR3 is TGTGCCAGCAGCCTCGGGGGAGTTTCGGAGACCCAGTACTTC. This sequence encodes CASSLGGVSETQYF.

In this sample, this clonotype turned up a few times. The rearrangement joins TRBV5-1 to TRBJ2-1; 7 bases align to TRBD2. Germline CDR1 and CDR2: SGHRS and YFSETQ. V was pared by 0 bases and J by 5 bases, with 8 bases of the junction left unmatched. The CDR3 totals 16 residues. The CDR3 reads CASSLVRGDSDNEQFF. The CDR3 DNA reads TGCGCCAGCAGCTTGGTTCGGGGGGATTCTGACAATGAGCAGTTCTTC.

This clonotype was detected ten times or more. This chain uses TRBV10-2 with TRBJ2-2, with D unclear. The V gene's germline CDR1 is WSHSY and CDR2 SAAADI. The CDR3 is 12 amino acids. V was clipped by 8 bases and J by 7 bases, with 11 bases between them. The chain's CDR3 is CASAQSGGELFF. CDR3 coding DNA: TGCGCCAGCGCACAATCGGGCGGGGAGCTGTTTTTT.

This clonotype was recorded many times. The V call is TRBV6-6, the J call TRBJ2-7; 9 nucleotides line up with TRBD2. Trimming cost V 3 bases and J 5 bases; bases outside gene matches: 8. The CDR3 runs to 15 residues. CDR1 MNHNY and CDR2 SVGAGI come from the germline V gene (reference sequence). The CDR3 coding sequence is TGTGCCAGCAGTTATCAGGCTAGCGGGAAGAACGAGCAGTACTTC. Translated, it gives CASSYQASGKNEQYF.

This clonotype was seen a handful of times. The chain employs TRBV27 and TRBJ2-7; D ambiguous. This CDR3 comprises 13 residues. With 3 bases removed from V and 3 bases from J, the gap between germline ends came to 9 bases. Germline assignment: CDR1 MNHEY and CDR2 SMNVEV (reference sequence). CDR3 DNA: TGTGCCAGCAGTTTCGGCCAAATCTACGAGCAGTACTTC. Amino acid sequence: CASSFGQIYEQYF.

This clonotype was counted ten times or more. The chain recombines TRBV6-1 with TRBJ1-5; D unresolved. Germline-derived CDR1 and CDR2 are MNHNS and SASEGT. The CDR3 sequence is 14 residues long. Deletions cut 8 bases from V and 3 bases from J, with 14 bases between. CDR3 coding DNA: TGTGCCAGCGTGGTAAGGGTGAACAATCAGCCCCAGCATTTT. Translated: CASVVRVNNQPQHF.

This clonotype was counted at least ten times. The chain couples TRBV7-2 to TRBJ2-7; 8 bases match TRBD1. The V segment lost 4 bases and the J segment 2 bases; nucleotides outside the gene matches: 4. The CDR3 contains 14 residues. In germline, CDR1 is SGHTA, CDR2 FQGNSA. DNA for the CDR3: TGTGCCAGCAGCTCCGGGACAGGCGCCTACGAGCAGTACTTC. Its protein product is CASSSGTGAYEQYF.

The chain combines TRBV20-1 with TRBJ2-2; D is unresolved. The CDR3 contains 18 residues. Germline loops: CDR1 DFQATT, CDR2 SNEGSKA (reference sequence). Trimming took off 1 base at V and 0 bases at J, with 18 bases between the two ends. As DNA, the CDR3 is TGCAGTGCTAGAGTCGGGTTCTCCGAACTCGCGAACACCGGGGAGCTGTTTTTT. It codes for CSARVGFSELANTGELFF.

V is TRBV20-1 and J is TRBJ1-1, with a weak D call TRBD1 (6 bases). Germline V CDR1 and CDR2: DFQATT, SNEGSKA (reference sequence). Trimming stripped 7 bases from V and 3 bases from J, with 15 bases between. This CDR3 is built from 13 residues. Here the CDR3 DNA reads TGCAGTGATCTTGAGGGACACTACACTGAAGCTTTCTTT. This gives the protein CSDLEGHYTEAFF.

This chain connects TRBV11-3 to TRBJ2-1; D is ambiguous. V was shortened by 0 bases and J by 3 bases, with 3 bases between the two germline ends. This CDR3 spans 13 amino acids. Germline V gene lookup returns CDR1 SGHNT and CDR2 YENEEA. The CDR3, as DNA: TGTGCCAGCAGCTTAGATATCTACAATGAGCAGTTCTTC. Protein sequence: CASSLDIYNEQFF.

The gene calls are TRBV4-3 and TRBJ1-1, with no clear D. The CDR3 runs 15 residues. The germline V gene encodes CDR1 LGHNA and CDR2 YSLEER. Trimming removed 1 base at V and 1 base at J, with 10 bases between. The CDR3 protein is CASSQGGGQNTEAFF. The CDR3 DNA reads as TGCGCCAGCAGCCAAGGAGGCGGTCAGAACACTGAAGCTTTCTTT.

This clonotype ranks as large. V gene TRBV4-1 combines with J gene TRBJ2-5; D uncertain. Germline V CDR1 and CDR2: MGHRA, YSYEKL. The CDR3 covers 16 residues. V shed 1 base and J shed 1 base, with 13 bases lying between them. This CDR3 reads CASSQVAPGPQETQYF. Here the CDR3 DNA reads TGCGCCAGCAGCCAAGTCGCTCCCGGGCCCCAAGAGACCCAGTACTTC.

This clonotype has at least ten counts. V and J are TRBV9 and TRBJ1-4, with D possibly matching TRBD1 (6 bases). This CDR3 comprises 16 residues. The V gene's germline CDR1 is SGDLS and CDR2 YYNGEE. Trimming removed 3 bases at V and 8 bases at J, with 20 bases between. CDR3 residues: CASSAHTGTFLEKLFF. The CDR3, as DNA: TGTGCCAGCAGCGCCCATACCGGGACATTTTTGGAAAAACTGTTTTTT.